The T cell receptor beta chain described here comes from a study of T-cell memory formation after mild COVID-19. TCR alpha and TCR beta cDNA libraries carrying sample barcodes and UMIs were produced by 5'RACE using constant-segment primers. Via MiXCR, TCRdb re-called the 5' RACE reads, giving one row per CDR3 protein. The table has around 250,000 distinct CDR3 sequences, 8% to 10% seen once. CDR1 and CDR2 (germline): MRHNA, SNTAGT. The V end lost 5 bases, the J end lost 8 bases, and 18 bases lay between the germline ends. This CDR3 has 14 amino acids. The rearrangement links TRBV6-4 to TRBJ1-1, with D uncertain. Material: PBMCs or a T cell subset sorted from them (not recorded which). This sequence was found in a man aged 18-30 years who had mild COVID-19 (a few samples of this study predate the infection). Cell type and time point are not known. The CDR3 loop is CASSMTPRPTEAFF. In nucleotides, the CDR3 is TGTGCCAGCAGTATGACTCCTCGTCCGACAGAAGCTTTCTTT.